What follows are 5 T cell receptor beta chains derived from one specimen sequenced in a study of blood T cells in healthy people across ages. Primers used in a second PCR of about 7 to 11 cycles were a sample-barcoded 5' primer and a J-beta primer mix. Each CDR3 protein gets one entry after TCRdb re-called the 5' RACE reads with MiXCR. The data show approximately 700,000 distinct CDR3 sequences, approximately 30% seen once. Sequencing was performed on blood. These receptor sequences come from a woman aged 80 or over in good health.

In its sample, this clonotype was seen many times. The genes are TRBV20-1 and TRBJ1-2, with D tentatively TRBD1 (5 bases). Germline V gene sequence: CDR1 DFQATT, CDR2 SNEGSKA (reference sequence). V dropped 7 bases and J dropped 5 bases, with 17 bases sitting between them. This CDR3 has 13 residues. DNA of the CDR3: TGCAGTGTTTGGACGGGGGTAGAGTATGGCTACACCTTC. This translates into CSVWTGVEYGYTF.

The chain recombines TRBV29-1 with TRBJ1-2; TRBD1 is a possible D gene (6 bases). Germline CDR1 and CDR2: SQVTM and ANQGSEA. The CDR3 extends over 12 amino acids. The V gene lost 6 bases and the J gene lost 2 bases, with 10 bases spanning the gap. The CDR3 loop is CSVPDRNYGYTF. CDR3 coding DNA: TGCAGCGTACCCGACAGGAACTATGGCTACACCTTC.

This clonotype was counted many times. The CDR3, as DNA: TGCAGTGCTAGAGTTGGGGACCACACTGAAGCTTTCTTT. The encoded protein is CSARVGDHTEAFF. The chain links TRBV20-1 to TRBJ1-1; tentatively, D is TRBD1 (5 bases). CDR1 and CDR2 (germline): DFQATT, SNEGSKA (reference sequence). This CDR3 has 13 residues. V was pared by 1 base and J by 3 bases, with 9 bases between.

This clonotype appeared many times. This chain joins TRBV6-1 and TRBJ1-2; 8 bases match TRBD1. J lost 3 bases, V lost 7 bases, and 10 bases had no gene match. The CDR3 consists of 15 residues. The germline gives CDR1 MNHNS, CDR2 SASEGT. The CDR3 region is CASILQGDDDYGYTF. As DNA, the CDR3 is TGTGCCAGCATCCTACAGGGGGACGACGACTATGGCTACACCTTC.

This clonotype was detected once. This chain joins TRBV5-1 and TRBJ1-1; tentatively, D is TRBD1 (5 bases). Trimming took off 4 bases at V and 6 bases at J, with 13 bases between the two ends. Per the germline V gene, CDR1 is SGHRS and CDR2 is YFSETQ. The CDR3 has 13 amino acids. CDR3 sequence (DNA): TGCGCCAGCAGCATAGCGGGGGTTGCTGAAGCTTTCTTT. Translating it yields CASSIAGVAEAFF. Full variable domain (remainder filled in from reference TRBV5-1 and TRBJ1-1): KAGVTQTPRYLIKTRGQQVTLSCSPISGHRSVSWYQQTPGQGLQFLFEYFSETQRNKGNFPGRFSGRQFSNSRSEMNVSTLELGDSALYLCASSIAGVAEAFFGQGTRLTVV.